Sequencing of this T cell receptor (beta chain) was carried out in a study of molecular identifiers for immune sequencing clone quantification. Study-wide findings and caveats: Identical TCR molecules sharing a barcode could underestimate highly expanded clone sizes. Among approximately 1 million naive cells, as was reported, spiked Jurkat TCR RNA from one cell was detectable.

This clonotype came up many times. Its antigen is unknown. Previously reported methods and listed TCR primers produced the bulk TCR libraries. One entry per CDR3 protein results from TCRdb running MiXCR on the PCR reads. The table lists 100,000 or so distinct CDR3 sequences, around a fifth of them singletons, with more than 1% in the top ten. The CDR3 runs 17 residues. The V gene's germline CDR1 is KGHSH and CDR2 LQKENI. Trimming stripped 0 bases from V and 2 bases from J, with 14 bases between. Specimen: naive CD8+ T cells from blood, with Jurkat cell RNA spiked in. Subset noted: FACS-sorted CD8+CD4-CCR7+CD45RA+ naive T cells. The chain has TRBV18 and TRBJ1-5; maybe TRBD1 (6 bases). This receptor was identified in a human donor in good health. Some libraries in this study had Jurkat cell RNA spiked in. The CDR3 protein is CASSPPWGGAGNQPQHF. The CDR3 nucleotides are TGTGCCAGCTCACCACCATGGGGGGGGGCCGGCAATCAGCCCCAGCATTTT. Based on the CDR3 plus reference TRBV18 and TRBJ1-5, the full variable domain is NAGVMQNPRHLVRRRGQEARLRCSPMKGHSHVYWYRQLPEEGLKFMVYLQKENIIDESGMPKERFSAEFPKEGPSILRIQQVVRGDSAAYFCASSPPWGGAGNQPQHFGDGTRLSIL.